These 11 T cell receptor beta chains were sequenced from one sample in a study of beta chain features in type 1 diabetes. These receptors have no known antigen. The entirety of the isolated RNA underwent reverse transcription, so expressed TCRB transcripts were sequenced. The assay was immunoSEQ multiplex PCR, and TCRdb's table has in-frame clones only and misses some. The data show roughly 330,000 clones, with roughly 14% seen just once and approximately 0.016% held by the top ten. Study findings and constraints: Type 1 diabetes patients had TCRB CDR3s that were shorter (moderately but significantly so) in all four CD4+ subsets.

Sequencing was done on a sample of naive CD4+ T cells from blood. These receptors all stem from a young woman with type 1 diabetes.

The chain's CDR3 is CASRTGARVQGETQYF. The CDR3, as DNA: TGTGCCAGCCGGACAGGGGCGCGGGTACAGGGAGAGACCCAGTACTTC. J is TRBJ2-5 and V is TRBV5-4; TRBD1 agrees at 9 bases. V shed 7 bases and J 4 bases; nucleotides not matched to a gene: 14. The CDR3 extends over 16 amino acids. Germline V gene data show CDR1 as SGHNT and CDR2 as YYREEE (reference sequence).

This clone was seen a handful of times. This chain joins TRBV5-4 and TRBJ2-7; TRBD2 matches at 8 bases. V shed 4 bases, J shed 0 bases, and the junction held 6 bases outside the gene matches. Looked up from germline, CDR1 is SGHNT and CDR2 is YYREEE (reference sequence). The CDR3 has 15 residues. Here the CDR3 DNA reads TGTGCCAGCAGCCTGGCGGGGGGACCCTCCTACGAGCAGTACTTC. Encoded protein: CASSLAGGPSYEQYF. The full variable domain, completed using reference TRBV5-4 and TRBJ2-7, is ETGVTQSPTHLIKTRGQQVTLRCSSQSGHNTVSWYQQALGQGPQFIFQYYREEENGRGNFPPRFSGLQFPNYSSELNVNALELDDSALYLCASSLAGGPSYEQYFGPGTRLTVT.

In this sample, this clone turned up a few times. The V and J genes are TRBV25-1 and TRBJ1-2; D not certain. Trimming shortened V by 0 bases and J by 4 bases, and 18 bases separated the two germline ends. The CDR3 loop spans 17 amino acids. Germline CDR1 and CDR2: MGHDK and SYGVNS. Written as DNA, the CDR3 is TGTGCCAGCAGTGAATATGGAGGGAACAGAGCCTCCTATGGCTACACCTTC. It translates to CASSEYGGNRASYGYTF.

In its sample, this clone was seen a few times. The gene calls are TRBV7-9 and TRBJ1-3, with a tentative D call TRBD1 (6 bases). Germline values: CDR1 SEHNR, CDR2 FQNEAQ (reference sequence). Trimming left V 5 bases short and J 7 bases short, with 15 bases between. This CDR3 region has 14 residues. This chain's CDR3 is CASSPRTASNTIYF. The CDR3, as DNA: TGTGCCAGCAGCCCGAGGACAGCATCGAACACCATATATTTT.

This chain joins TRBV9 and TRBJ2-3, with 12 bases aligning to TRBD2. There are 16 residues in the CDR3. V lost 6 bases, J lost 9 bases, and 14 bases stayed unmatched. Germline lookup yields CDR1 SGDLS and CDR2 YYNGEE. The CDR3 loop is CASTQGLAGGGTTQYF. The CDR3, as DNA: TGTGCCAGCACCCAAGGGCTAGCGGGAGGGGGCACGACGCAGTATTTT.

The J gene is TRBJ1-1, the V gene TRBV6-5; weak D call: TRBD1 (5 bases). The length of the CDR3 is 13 residues. Germline loops: CDR1 MNHEY, CDR2 SVGAGI. Trimming cost V 5 bases and J 1 base, with 8 bases left between them. CDR3 residues: CASSIRENTEAFF. CDR3 DNA: TGTGCCAGCAGTATCAGGGAGAACACTGAAGCTTTCTTT.

This clone was picked up a small number of times. The chain couples TRBV4-3 to TRBJ2-1; D gene uncertain. Trimming removed 0 bases at V and 3 bases at J, with 12 bases between. The germline CDR1 and CDR2 sequences are LGHNA and YSLEER. The CDR3 consists of 16 residues. The CDR3 protein is CASSQDLVENYNEQFF. Here the CDR3 DNA reads TGCGCCAGCAGCCAAGATCTAGTGGAAAACTACAATGAGCAGTTCTTC.

V and J are TRBV5-4 and TRBJ1-1; 9 nucleotides agree with TRBD1. V lost 4 bases and J lost 3; bases outside the gene matches: 4. The CDR3 length is 14 residues. In germline, CDR1 is SGHNT, CDR2 YYREEE (reference sequence). CDR3 bases: TGTGCCAGCAGCGTGGACAGGGGCGACACTGAAGCTTTCTTT. Translating gives CASSVDRGDTEAFF.

This rearrangement joins TRBV10-3 to TRBJ2-1; 13 nucleotides align to TRBD2. The CDR3 covers 14 residues. Germline V lookup: CDR1 ENHRY, CDR2 SYGVKD. Trimming removed 4 bases from V and 9 bases from J; junction bases left unmatched: 3. In nucleotides, the CDR3 is TGTGCCATCAGTGGACTAGCGGGAGGTGGTGAGCAGTTCTTC. This translates into CAISGLAGGGEQFF.

This clone appeared a few times. The CDR3 is CASSLRDFNPTYEQYF. Here the CDR3 DNA reads TGTGCCAGCAGTTTGAGGGACTTCAACCCTACCTACGAGCAGTACTTC. The V call is TRBV27, the J call TRBJ2-7, with D tentatively TRBD2 (6 bases). The CDR3 length is 16 residues. CDR1 and CDR2 (germline): MNHEY, SMNVEV (reference sequence). The V gene lost 3 bases and the J gene lost 2 bases, with 17 bases spanning the gap.

This clone was counted only a few times. V gene TRBV28 combines with J gene TRBJ2-3; D gene unclear. The CDR3 loop spans 12 amino acids. Trimming took 5 bases from V and 6 from J, leaving 9 bases between them. The germline V gene encodes CDR1 MDHEN and CDR2 SYDVKM. CDR3 loop: CASSLIADTQYF. As DNA, the CDR3 is TGTGCCAGCAGTCTTATTGCGGATACGCAGTATTTT.